Listed below are T cell receptor beta chains from one sample, sequenced in a study of blood T cells in healthy people across ages. TCRdb called the 5' RACE reads again in MiXCR, with one record for every CDR3 protein. The top ten clones hold approximately 17% of a sample with about 1,000,000 distinct CDR3 sequences, 40% to 50% of them seen once. Sequencing used blood. The receptors shown here come from a woman aged 60-70 years in good health. The CDR3 runs from the conserved cysteine through the conserved F or W. D genes are given only for firm matches. Only part of the rows carry a size: once, few, many, or a class if the clone is expanded.

J gene	D gene	V gene	clone size	CDR3 protein	CDR3 DNA
TRBJ2-1	TRBD2	TRBV4-2	few	CASSQELAGGYNEQFF	TGTGCCAGCAGCCAGGAACTAGCGGGAGGTTACAATGAGCAGTTCTTC
TRBJ2-3	TRBD2	TRBV6-1	few	CASSEELAGADTQYF	TGTGCCAGCAGTGAAGAACTAGCGGGAGCAGATACGCAGTATTTT
TRBJ2-7	-	TRBV20-1	-	CSAFTQNSGSSYEQYF	TGCAGTGCCTTTACCCAAAATAGCGGAAGCTCCTACGAGCAGTACTTC
TRBJ2-3	-	TRBV5-5	few	CASSLHERVPYGTQYF	TGTGCCAGCAGCTTACATGAGCGAGTCCCTTATGGTACGCAGTATTTT
TRBJ2-2	-	TRBV20-1	-	CSARRGGIRTGSGELFF	TGCAGTGCTAGACGCGGTGGTATACGAACAGGGTCCGGGGAGCTGTTTTTT
TRBJ1-6	-	TRBV5-1	-	CASSLDLQGPSPLHF	TGCGCCAGCAGCTTGGATCTCCAGGGCCCCTCACCCCTCCACTTT
TRBJ2-1	TRBD2	TRBV5-4	few	CASSLASGRLYNEQFF	TGTGCCAGCAGCTTGGCTAGCGGGAGGCTCTACAATGAGCAGTTCTTC
TRBJ2-1	TRBD2	TRBV18	few	CASSPLGLAGSSYNEQFF	TGTGCCAGCTCACCTCTGGGACTAGCGGGCAGCTCCTACAATGAGCAGTTCTTC
TRBJ2-7	-	TRBV7-2	-	CASSSGFQGIYEQYF	TGTGCCAGCAGCTCAGGTTTCCAGGGAATCTACGAGCAGTACTTC
TRBJ1-1	TRBD1	TRBV19	few	CASSMGQLNTEAFF	TGTGCCAGTAGTATGGGACAGTTGAACACTGAAGCTTTCTTT
TRBJ2-5	-	TRBV21-1	-	CASSKKFLAGVGQETQYF	TGTGCCAGCAGCAAAAAGTTCCTAGCGGGAGTAGGTCAAGAGACCCAGTACTTC
TRBJ2-1	-	TRBV5-1	-	CASSLGYRGGGRLGYNEQFF	TGCGCCAGCAGCTTGGGTTATCGGGGAGGGGGGCGACTGGGATACAATGAGCAGTTCTTC
TRBJ2-7	TRBD2	TRBV29-1	-	CSGRTSGFYEQYF	TGCAGCGGACGGACTAGCGGATTCTACGAGCAGTACTTC
TRBJ2-5	TRBD1	TRBV6-1	-	CASSVTGTGVSETQYF	TGTGCCAGCAGTGTTACCGGGACAGGGGTATCAGAGACCCAGTACTTC
TRBJ2-1	TRBD2	TRBV7-6	-	CASSLPSGRPSQRGEQFF	TGTGCCAGCAGCTTACCGAGCGGGAGGCCCTCTCAGCGGGGTGAGCAGTTCTTC
TRBJ1-1	-	TRBV3-1	-	CASSQDRGTAEAFF	TGTGCCAGCAGCCAAGATAGAGGGACTGCTGAAGCTTTCTTT
TRBJ2-1	TRBD1	TRBV27	-	CASTQGGTGVYNEQFF	TGTGCCAGCACCCAAGGGGGGACAGGGGTCTACAATGAGCAGTTCTTC
TRBJ2-6	TRBD1	TRBV2	-	CASRAGGLSGANVLTF	TGTGCCAGCAGGGCAGGGGGCCTCTCTGGGGCCAACGTCCTGACTTTC
TRBJ2-4	-	TRBV12-3/TRBV12-4	many	CASSFQGAKNIQYF	TGTGCCAGCAGTTTCCAAGGGGCCAAAAACATTCAGTACTTC
TRBJ2-7	TRBD1	TRBV12-3/TRBV12-4	-	CAGSPADRGYEQYF	TGTGCCGGTTCCCCCGCAGACAGGGGTTACGAGCAGTACTTC
TRBJ2-3	-	TRBV5-1	-	CASRNGRSTDTQYF	TGCGCCAGCAGAAATGGTCGTAGCACAGATACGCAGTATTTT
TRBJ2-6	TRBD1	TRBV11-2	-	CASSRWAQQGTSGANVPTF	TGTGCCAGCAGCCGATGGGCCCAACAGGGGACCTCTGGGGCCAACGTCCCGACTTTC
TRBJ2-7	TRBD1	TRBV6-1	many	CASGDRSYEQYF	TGTGCCAGCGGGGACAGATCCTACGAGCAGTACTTC
TRBJ2-7	-	TRBV20-1	-	CSARDPLNYEQYF	TGCAGTGCTAGAGATCCCCTAAATTACGAGCAGTACTTC
TRBJ2-7	TRBD2	TRBV14	-	CASSQVSSSGRGEQYF	TGTGCCAGCAGCCAAGTTTCTTCTAGCGGGAGGGGCGAGCAGTACTTC
TRBJ2-1	TRBD2	TRBV4-2	-	CASSQDAGTRRNNEQFF	TGTGCCAGCAGCCAAGACGCCGGGACTAGGAGAAACAATGAGCAGTTCTTC
TRBJ2-1	TRBD2	TRBV30	-	CAWRVAGGAGEQFF	TGTGCCTGGAGGGTCGCGGGAGGAGCGGGTGAGCAGTTCTTC
TRBJ2-5	TRBD2	TRBV14	-	CASSRPGGAQETQYF	TGTGCCAGCAGCCGCCCGGGGGGGGCCCAAGAGACCCAGTACTTC
TRBJ2-1	-	TRBV25-1	-	CASSESGRGLHNEQFF	TGTGCCAGCAGTGAATCGGGGCGGGGCCTCCACAATGAGCAGTTCTTC
TRBJ2-3	TRBD2	TRBV5-1	-	CASSLGSGRTTDTQYF	TGCGCCAGCAGCTTGGGGAGCGGGAGGACCACAGATACGCAGTATTTT
TRBJ2-3	TRBD2	TRBV4-2	many	CASSQALASGRTDTQYF	TGTGCCAGCAGCCAAGCCCTGGCTAGCGGGAGGACAGATACGCAGTATTTT
TRBJ2-7	TRBD1	TRBV2	-	CASIDWTGSYEQYF	TGTGCCAGCATAGATTGGACAGGGTCCTACGAGCAGTACTTC
TRBJ1-6	TRBD1	TRBV7-8	few	CASSLDARGNSPLHF	TGTGCCAGCAGCTTAGACGCCAGGGGGAATTCACCCCTCCACTTT
TRBJ2-7	-	TRBV29-1	-	CSVRPDYEQYF	TGCAGCGTGCGACCGGACTACGAGCAGTACTTC
TRBJ2-7	-	TRBV20-1	medium-sized	CSGTADSYEQYF	TGCAGTGGAACAGCCGACTCCTACGAGCAGTACTTC
TRBJ2-5	-	TRBV2	-	CASSESRVGYNEQYF	TGTGCCAGCAGTGAAAGCAGGGTCGGTTACAATGAGCAGTACTTC
TRBJ2-7	-	TRBV30	-	CAWTLGDEQYF	TGTGCCTGGACGTTAGGGGACGAGCAGTACTTC
TRBJ1-6	TRBD1	TRBV6-2/TRBV6-3	-	CASRIAGQGGNSPLHF	TGTGCCAGCAGAATAGCGGGACAGGGCGGAAATTCACCCCTCCACTTT
TRBJ2-7	TRBD2	TRBV20-1	many	CSAAPGLAAAYEQYF	TGCAGTGCTGCCCCAGGGCTAGCGGCCGCCTACGAGCAGTACTTC
TRBJ2-3	TRBD2	TRBV27	-	CASSLRTLGRGGTHTQYF	TGTGCCAGCAGTTTGCGTACTTTGGGGCGGGGAGGGACGCATACGCAGTATTTT
TRBJ2-5	TRBD2	TRBV11-2	few	CASSPLGGYQETQYF	TGTGCCAGCAGCCCACTGGGGGGGTACCAAGAGACCCAGTACTTC
TRBJ2-5	TRBD2	TRBV7-2	-	CASSPRGAAGVETQYF	TGTGCCAGCAGCCCTAGGGGTGCGGCGGGAGTGGAGACCCAGTACTTC
TRBJ2-7	TRBD2	TRBV20-1	-	CSAYPERGDYEQYF	TGCAGTGCTTACCCGGAGCGGGGAGACTACGAGCAGTACTTC
TRBJ1-2	-	TRBV12-3/TRBV12-4	-	CASRQGGGNYGYTF	TGTGCCAGCAGGCAGGGTGGGGGTAACTATGGCTACACCTTC
TRBJ2-1	TRBD2	TRBV6-2/TRBV6-3	many	CASSYSEREASYNEQFF	TGTGCCAGCAGTTACTCCGAGCGGGAGGCCTCCTACAATGAGCAGTTCTTC
TRBJ2-3	-	TRBV12-3/TRBV12-4	few	CASSLGQGGGTDTQYF	TGTGCCAGCAGCTTAGGGCAGGGGGGGGGGACAGATACGCAGTATTTT
TRBJ2-5	TRBD1	TRBV7-2	few	CASSIRGRKTQYF	TGTGCCAGCAGCATCAGGGGGCGGAAGACCCAGTACTTC
TRBJ2-7	TRBD2	TRBV20-1	-	CSAGTSVDEQYF	TGCAGTGCTGGGACTAGCGTCGACGAGCAGTATTTC
TRBJ2-5	-	TRBV29-1	-	CSVVETLETQYF	TGCAGCGTCGTAGAGACATTAGAGACCCAGTACTTC
TRBJ2-5	-	TRBV30	few	CAWIGDQETQYF	TGTGCCTGGATTGGAGATCAAGAGACCCAGTACTTC
TRBJ2-7	-	TRBV7-6	-	CASSRIPSSSYEQYF	TGTGCCAGCAGCCGAATTCCCAGTAGCTCCTACGAGCAGTACTTC
TRBJ1-1	TRBD1	TRBV27	-	CASSLRGQKDEAFF	TGTGCCAGCAGTCTAAGGGGACAGAAGGATGAAGCTTTCTTT
TRBJ1-2	-	TRBV5-1	few	CASSFARTDYGYTF	TGCGCCAGCAGCTTCGCGAGGACAGACTATGGCTACACCTTC
TRBJ2-7	TRBD1	TRBV7-9	-	CASSFTGDSHYEQYF	TGTGCCAGCAGCTTCACAGGGGATAGCCACTACGAGCAGTACTTC
TRBJ2-2	TRBD2	TRBV15	-	CATSRAAGAFTGELFF	TGTGCCACCAGCAGAGCGGCGGGAGCGTTCACCGGGGAGCTGTTTTTT
TRBJ1-1	-	TRBV12-3/TRBV12-4	many	CASSSRDLGTEAFF	TGTGCCAGCAGTTCTAGGGACCTAGGGACTGAAGCTTTCTTT
TRBJ2-1	-	TRBV20-1	-	CSAEPRGYNEQFF	TGCAGTGCCGAGCCCAGGGGATACAATGAGCAGTTCTTC